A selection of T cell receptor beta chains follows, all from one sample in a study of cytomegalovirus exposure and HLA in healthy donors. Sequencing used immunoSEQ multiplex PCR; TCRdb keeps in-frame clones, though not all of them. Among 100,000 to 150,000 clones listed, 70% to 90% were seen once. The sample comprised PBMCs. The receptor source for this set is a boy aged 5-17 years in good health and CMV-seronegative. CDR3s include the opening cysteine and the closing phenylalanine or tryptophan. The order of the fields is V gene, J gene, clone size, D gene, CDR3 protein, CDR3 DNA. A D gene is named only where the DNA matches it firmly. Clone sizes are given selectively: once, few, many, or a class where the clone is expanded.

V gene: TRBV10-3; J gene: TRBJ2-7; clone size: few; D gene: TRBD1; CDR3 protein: CAIRTGPEQYF; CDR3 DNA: TGTGCCATCAGGACAGGGCCCGAGCAGTACTTC
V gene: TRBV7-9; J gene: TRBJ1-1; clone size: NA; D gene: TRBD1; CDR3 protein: CSSSSGQGEAFF; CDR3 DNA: TGTTCCAGCAGCTCAGGACAGGGTGAAGCTTTCTTT
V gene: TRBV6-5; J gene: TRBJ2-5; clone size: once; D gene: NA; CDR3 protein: CACTRGNGETQYF; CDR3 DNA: TGTGCCTGTACACGCGGGAACGGGGAGACCCAGTACTTC
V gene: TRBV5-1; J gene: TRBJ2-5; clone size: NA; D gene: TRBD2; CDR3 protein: CASSLTGTSGIGGQETQYF; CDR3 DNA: TGCGCCAGCAGCTTAACCGGGACTAGCGGGATAGGCGGCCAAGAGACCCAGTACTTC
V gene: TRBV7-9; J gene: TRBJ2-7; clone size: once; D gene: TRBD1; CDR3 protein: CASSLRGLYEQYF; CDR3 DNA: TGTGCCAGCAGCTTAAGGGGGCTTTACGAGCAGTACTTC
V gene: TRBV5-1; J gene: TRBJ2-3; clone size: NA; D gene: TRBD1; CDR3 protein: CASSPRKTGASDTQYF; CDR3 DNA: TGCGCCAGCAGCCCCCGGAAAACAGGGGCCTCAGATACGCAGTATTTT
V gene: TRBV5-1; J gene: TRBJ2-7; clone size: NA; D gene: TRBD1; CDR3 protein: CASSLDRAYEQYF; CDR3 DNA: TGCGCCAGCAGCCTCGACAGGGCCTACGAGCAGTACTTC
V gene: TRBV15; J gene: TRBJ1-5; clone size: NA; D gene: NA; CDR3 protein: CATSRRRGQPQHF; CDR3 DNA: TGTGCCACCAGCAGGCGTCGGGGTCAGCCCCAGCATTTT
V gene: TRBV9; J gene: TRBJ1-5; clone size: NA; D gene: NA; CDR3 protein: CASSPGQSNQPQHF; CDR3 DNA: TGTGCCAGCAGCCCCGGACAGAGCAATCAGCCCCAGCATTTT
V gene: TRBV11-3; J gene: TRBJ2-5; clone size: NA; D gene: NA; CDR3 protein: CASSSPKETGVGETQYF; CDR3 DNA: TGTGCCAGCAGCTCCCCCAAGGAGACGGGAGTGGGAGAGACCCAGTACTTC
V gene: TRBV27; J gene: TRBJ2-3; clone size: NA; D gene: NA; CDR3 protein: CASCTVKPSTDTQYF; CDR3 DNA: TGTGCCAGCTGTACGGTTAAACCTAGCACAGATACGCAGTATTTT
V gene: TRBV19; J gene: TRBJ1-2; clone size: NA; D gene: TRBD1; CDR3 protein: CASNDRVGGYTF; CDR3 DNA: TGTGCCAGTAATGACAGGGTGGGAGGCTACACCTTC
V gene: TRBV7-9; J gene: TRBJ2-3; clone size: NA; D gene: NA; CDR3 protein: CASSLQGTDTQYF; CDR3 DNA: TGTGCCAGCAGCTTACAGGGCACAGATACGCAGTATTTT
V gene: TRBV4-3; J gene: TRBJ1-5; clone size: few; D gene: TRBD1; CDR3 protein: CASSRGTGINQPQHF; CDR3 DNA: TGCGCCAGCAGCCGTGGGACAGGGATCAATCAGCCCCAGCATTTT
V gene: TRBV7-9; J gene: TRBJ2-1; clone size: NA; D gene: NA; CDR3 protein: CSSSSQDEQFF; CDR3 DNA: TGTTCCAGCAGCTCCCAGGATGAGCAGTTCTTC
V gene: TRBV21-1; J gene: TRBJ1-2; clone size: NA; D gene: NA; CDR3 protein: CASSRGGYGYTF; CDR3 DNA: TGTGCCAGCAGTAGGGGAGGGTATGGCTACACCTTC
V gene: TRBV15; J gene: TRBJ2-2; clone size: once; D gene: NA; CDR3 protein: CATSRAHPGELFF; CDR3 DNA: TGTGCCACCAGCAGAGCCCATCCCGGGGAGCTGTTTTTT
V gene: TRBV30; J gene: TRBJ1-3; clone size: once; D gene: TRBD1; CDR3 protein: CAWRGRQGTGNTIYF; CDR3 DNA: TGTGCCTGGAGGGGTCGACAGGGGACTGGAAACACCATATATTTT
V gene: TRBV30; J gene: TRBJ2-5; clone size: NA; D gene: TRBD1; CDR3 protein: CAFTLRGTQETQYF; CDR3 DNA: TGTGCCTTCACTCTCAGGGGGACGCAAGAGACCCAGTACTTC
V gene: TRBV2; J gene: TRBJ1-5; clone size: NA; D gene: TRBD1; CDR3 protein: CASRTGSEPQHF; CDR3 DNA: TGTGCCAGCAGGACAGGGTCGGAGCCCCAGCATTTT
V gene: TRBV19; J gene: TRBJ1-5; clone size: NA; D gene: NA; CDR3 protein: CASRIQGASNQPQHF; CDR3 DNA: TGTGCCAGTAGGATACAGGGCGCGAGCAATCAGCCCCAGCATTTT
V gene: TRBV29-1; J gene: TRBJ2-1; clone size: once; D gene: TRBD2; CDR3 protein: CSGLSSRASGRGSYNEQFF; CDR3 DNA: TGCAGCGGCCTCTCGAGCCGAGCTAGCGGGAGAGGATCCTACAATGAGCAGTTCTTC
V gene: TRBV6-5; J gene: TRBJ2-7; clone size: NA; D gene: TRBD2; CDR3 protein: CASRWGAGGNEQYF; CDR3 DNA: TGTGCCAGCAGATGGGGAGCGGGAGGGAACGAGCAGTACTTC
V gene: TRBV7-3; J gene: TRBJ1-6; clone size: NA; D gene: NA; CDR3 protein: CASSNTGTNSPLHF; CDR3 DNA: TGTGCCAGCAGCAATACAGGGACCAATTCACCCCTCCACTTT
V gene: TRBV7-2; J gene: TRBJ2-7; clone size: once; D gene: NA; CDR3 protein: CASSLPTYEQYF; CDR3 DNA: TGTGCCAGCAGCTTACCTACCTACGAGCAGTACTTC
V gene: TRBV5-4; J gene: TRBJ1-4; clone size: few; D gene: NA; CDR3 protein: CASSLTGPNEKLFF; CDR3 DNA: TGTGCCAGCAGCCTGACAGGTCCTAATGAAAAACTGTTTTTT
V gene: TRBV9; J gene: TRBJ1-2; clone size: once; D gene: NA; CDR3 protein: CASSVNLRQSGYTF; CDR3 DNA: TGTGCCAGCAGCGTAAACTTGCGGCAGTCTGGCTACACCTTC
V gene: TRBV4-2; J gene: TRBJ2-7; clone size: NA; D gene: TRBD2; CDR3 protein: CASSQSLAGGYEQYF; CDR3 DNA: TGTGCCAGCAGCCAATCTCTAGCGGGAGGCTACGAGCAGTACTTC
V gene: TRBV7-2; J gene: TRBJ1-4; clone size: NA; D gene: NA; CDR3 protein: CASSELGLNGGKLFF; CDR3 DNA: TGTGCCAGCAGCGAACTGGGACTGAATGGTGGGAAACTGTTTTTT
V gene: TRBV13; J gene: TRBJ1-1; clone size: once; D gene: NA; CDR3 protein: CASSLRGKVRGMNTEAFF; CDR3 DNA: TGTGCCAGCAGCTTAAGGGGGAAGGTCCGGGGAATGAACACTGAAGCTTTCTTT
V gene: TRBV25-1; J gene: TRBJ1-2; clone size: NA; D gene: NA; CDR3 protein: CASSESTGQNYGYTF; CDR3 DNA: TGTGCCAGCAGTGAATCCACAGGGCAAAACTATGGCTACACCTTC
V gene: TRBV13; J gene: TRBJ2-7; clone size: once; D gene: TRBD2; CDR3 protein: CASSPRLAGSYEQYF; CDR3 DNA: TGTGCCAGCAGCCCTAGACTAGCGGGGAGCTACGAGCAGTACTTC
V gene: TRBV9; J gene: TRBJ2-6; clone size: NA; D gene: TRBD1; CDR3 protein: CASSETGQGVSSGANVLTF; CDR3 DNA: TGTGCCAGCAGCGAAACAGGACAGGGGGTCTCCTCTGGGGCCAACGTCCTGACTTTC
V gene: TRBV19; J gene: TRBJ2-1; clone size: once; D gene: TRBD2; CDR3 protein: CASKKREIGNEQFF; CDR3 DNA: TGTGCCAGTAAAAAGCGGGAGATAGGAAATGAGCAGTTCTTC
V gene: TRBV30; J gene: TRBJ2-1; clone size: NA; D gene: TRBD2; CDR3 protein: CAVLGLAGWREQFF; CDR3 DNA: TGTGCCGTACTGGGACTAGCGGGCTGGCGGGAGCAGTTCTTC
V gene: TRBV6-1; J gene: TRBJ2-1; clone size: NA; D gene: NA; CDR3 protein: CASSPRGRQSNEQFF; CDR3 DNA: TGTGCCAGCAGCCCTAGGGGTAGACAGAGCAATGAGCAGTTCTTC
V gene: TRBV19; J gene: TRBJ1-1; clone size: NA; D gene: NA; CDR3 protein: CASSIDLGQSLNTEAFF; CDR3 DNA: TGTGCCAGTAGTATAGATCTTGGACAGTCCTTGAACACTGAAGCTTTCTTT
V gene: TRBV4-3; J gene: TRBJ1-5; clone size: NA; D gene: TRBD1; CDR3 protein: CASSQGLGQGASQPQHF; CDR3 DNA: TGCGCCAGCAGCCAGGGGCTTGGACAGGGGGCAAGTCAGCCCCAGCATTTT
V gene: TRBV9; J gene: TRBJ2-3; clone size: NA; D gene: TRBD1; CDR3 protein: CASSGLGQGGTDTQYF; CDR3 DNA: TGTGCCAGCAGCGGATTAGGACAGGGGGGCACAGATACGCAGTATTTT
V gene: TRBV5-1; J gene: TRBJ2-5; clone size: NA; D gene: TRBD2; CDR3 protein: CASSRLAGVNQETQYF; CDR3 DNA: TGCGCCAGCAGCCGACTAGCGGGAGTCAACCAAGAGACCCAGTACTTC
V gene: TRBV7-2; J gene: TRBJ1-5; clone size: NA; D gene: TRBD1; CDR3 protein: CASSLFLGTASNQPQHF; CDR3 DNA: TGTGCCAGCAGCTTGTTCCTAGGGACAGCTAGCAATCAGCCCCAGCATTTT
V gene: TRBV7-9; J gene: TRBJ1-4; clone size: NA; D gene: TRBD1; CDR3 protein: CASGQGASTNEKLFF; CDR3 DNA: TGTGCCAGCGGACAGGGGGCTTCAACTAATGAAAAACTGTTTTTT
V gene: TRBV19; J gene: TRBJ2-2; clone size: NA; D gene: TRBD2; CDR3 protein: CASRSPSGGKTGELFF; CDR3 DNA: TGTGCCAGTAGGTCCCCTAGCGGGGGTAAAACCGGGGAGCTGTTTTTT
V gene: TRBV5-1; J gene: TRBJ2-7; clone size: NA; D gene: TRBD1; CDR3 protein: CASKGQPGSYEQYF; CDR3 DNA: TGCGCCAGCAAGGGACAGCCCGGCTCCTACGAGCAGTACTTC
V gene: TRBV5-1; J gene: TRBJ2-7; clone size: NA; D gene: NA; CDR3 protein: CASSLGRGSYEQYF; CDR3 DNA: TGCGCCAGCAGCTTGGGCAGGGGTTCCTACGAGCAGTACTTC
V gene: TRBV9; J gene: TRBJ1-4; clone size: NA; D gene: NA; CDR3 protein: CASSVAPDPRGEKLFF; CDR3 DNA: TGTGCCAGCAGCGTAGCCCCGGACCCTAGAGGGGAAAAACTGTTTTTT
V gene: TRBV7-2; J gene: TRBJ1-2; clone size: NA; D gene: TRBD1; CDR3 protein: CASSLTGTGSDGYTF; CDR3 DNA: TGTGCCAGCAGCTTGACCGGGACAGGGTCGGATGGCTACACCTTC
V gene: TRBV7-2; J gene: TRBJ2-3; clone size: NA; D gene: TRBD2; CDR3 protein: CASSVAGAFADTQYF; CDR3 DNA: TGTGCCAGCAGCGTAGCGGGAGCTTTCGCAGATACGCAGTATTTT
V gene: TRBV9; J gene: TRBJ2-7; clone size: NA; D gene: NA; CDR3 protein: CASSVDPRPSYEQYF; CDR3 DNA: TGTGCCAGCAGCGTAGATCCTAGGCCCTCCTACGAGCAGTACTTC
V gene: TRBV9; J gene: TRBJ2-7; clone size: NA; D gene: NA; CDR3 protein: CASSVSPREDEQYF; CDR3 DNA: TGTGCCAGCAGCGTCAGCCCCAGGGAGGACGAGCAGTACTTC
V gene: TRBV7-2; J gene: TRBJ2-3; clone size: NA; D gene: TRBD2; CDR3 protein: CASSLVAGVSADTQYF; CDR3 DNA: TGTGCCAGCAGCCTGGTAGCGGGAGTTTCCGCAGATACGCAGTATTTT
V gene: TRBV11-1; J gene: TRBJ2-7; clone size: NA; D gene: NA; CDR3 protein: CASSLKGNSGEQYF; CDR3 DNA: TGTGCCAGCAGCTTAAAGGGGAATTCGGGCGAGCAGTACTTC
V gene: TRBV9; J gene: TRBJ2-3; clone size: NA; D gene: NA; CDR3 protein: CASSVARQTDTQYF; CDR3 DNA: TGTGCCAGCAGCGTCGCACGACAGACAGATACGCAGTATTTT
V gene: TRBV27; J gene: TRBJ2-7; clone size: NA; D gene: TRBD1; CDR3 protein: CASSPRPGQGGAYEQYF; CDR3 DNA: TGTGCCAGCAGTCCACGCCCCGGACAGGGGGGGGCCTACGAGCAGTACTTC
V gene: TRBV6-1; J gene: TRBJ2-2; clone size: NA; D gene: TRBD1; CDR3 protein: CASRRTGDTGELFF; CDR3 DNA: TGTGCCAGCAGGCGGACAGGGGACACCGGGGAGCTGTTTTTT
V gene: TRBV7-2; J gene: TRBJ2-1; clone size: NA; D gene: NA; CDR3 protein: CASSVTGTYNEQFF; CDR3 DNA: TGTGCCAGCAGCGTTACCGGGACTTACAATGAGCAGTTCTTC
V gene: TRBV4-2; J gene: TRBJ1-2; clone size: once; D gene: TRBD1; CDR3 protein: CASSQEPRDRGNYGYTF; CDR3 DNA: TGTGCCAGCAGCCAAGAGCCCAGAGACAGGGGGAACTATGGCTACACCTTC
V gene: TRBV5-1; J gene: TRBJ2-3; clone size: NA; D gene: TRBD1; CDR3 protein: CASTREGADTDTQYF; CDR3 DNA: TGCGCCAGCACCCGTGAGGGGGCAGATACAGATACGCAGTATTTT
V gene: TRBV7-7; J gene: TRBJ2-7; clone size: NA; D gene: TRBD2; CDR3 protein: CASSKSGGIGGEQYF; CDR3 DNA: TGTGCCAGCAGCAAAAGCGGGGGGATTGGCGGCGAGCAGTACTTC
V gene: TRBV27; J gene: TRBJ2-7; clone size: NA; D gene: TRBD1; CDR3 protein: CASRGQVKSYEQYF; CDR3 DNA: TGTGCCAGCAGGGGACAGGTTAAATCCTACGAGCAGTACTTC